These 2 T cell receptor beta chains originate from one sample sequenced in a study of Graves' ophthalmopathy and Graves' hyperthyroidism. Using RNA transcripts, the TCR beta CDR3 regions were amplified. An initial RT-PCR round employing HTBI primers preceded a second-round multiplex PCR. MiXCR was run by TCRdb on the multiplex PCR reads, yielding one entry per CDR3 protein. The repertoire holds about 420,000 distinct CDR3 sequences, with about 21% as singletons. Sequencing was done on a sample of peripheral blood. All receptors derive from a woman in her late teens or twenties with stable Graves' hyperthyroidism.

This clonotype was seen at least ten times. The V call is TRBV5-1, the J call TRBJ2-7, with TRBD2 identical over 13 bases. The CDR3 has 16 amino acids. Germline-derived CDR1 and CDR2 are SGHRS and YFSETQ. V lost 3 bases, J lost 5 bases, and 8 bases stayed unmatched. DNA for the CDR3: TGCGCCAGCAGCTCACCCGGGGGGACTAGCGGGGACGAGCAGTACTTC. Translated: CASSSPGGTSGDEQYF.

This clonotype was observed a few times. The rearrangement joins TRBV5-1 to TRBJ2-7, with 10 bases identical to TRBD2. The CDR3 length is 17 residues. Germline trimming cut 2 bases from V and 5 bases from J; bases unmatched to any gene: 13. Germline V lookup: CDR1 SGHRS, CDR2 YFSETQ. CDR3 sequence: CASSFSRTSGFSNEQYF. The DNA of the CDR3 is TGCGCCAGCAGCTTCTCAAGGACTAGCGGATTTTCTAACGAGCAGTACTTC.